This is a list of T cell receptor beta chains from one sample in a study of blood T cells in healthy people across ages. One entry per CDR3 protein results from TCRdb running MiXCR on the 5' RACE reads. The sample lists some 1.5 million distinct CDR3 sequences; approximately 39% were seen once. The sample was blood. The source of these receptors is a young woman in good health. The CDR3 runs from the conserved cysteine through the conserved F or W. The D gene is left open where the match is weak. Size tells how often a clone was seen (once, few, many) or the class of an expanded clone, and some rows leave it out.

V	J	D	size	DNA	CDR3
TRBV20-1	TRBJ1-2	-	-	TGCAGTGCTAGAGATTCGGCAGGGGACCGCTACACCTTC	CSARDSAGDRYTF
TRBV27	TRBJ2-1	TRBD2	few	TGTGCCAGCAGTTTATGGGGAGAAACGGGGGGTGAGCAGTTCTTC	CASSLWGETGGEQFF
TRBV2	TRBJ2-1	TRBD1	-	TGTGCCAGCAGTGAAGCGCTGGGACAGGGGGTCCATGAGCAGTTCTTC	CASSEALGQGVHEQFF
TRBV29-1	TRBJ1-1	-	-	TGCAGCGTTGATCTGCTCGAGGTCACGAGGAAGACTGAAGCTTTCTTT	CSVDLLEVTRKTEAFF
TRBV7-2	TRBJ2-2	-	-	TGTGCCAGCAGCTCTCAGGGCGGGACAAGCACCGGGGAGCTGTTTTTT	CASSSQGGTSTGELFF
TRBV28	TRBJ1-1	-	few	TGTGCCAGCAGTTTATTTCTCCTTAAAGGGGACACTGAAGCTTTCTTT	CASSLFLLKGDTEAFF
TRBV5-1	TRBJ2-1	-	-	TGCGCCAGCAGCTTCGTCAAGGGAAATGAGCAGTTCTTC	CASSFVKGNEQFF
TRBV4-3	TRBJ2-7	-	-	TGCGCCAGCAGCCACCTCCTAGGACACAACTCCTACAATGAGCAGTACTTC	CASSHLLGHNSYNEQYF
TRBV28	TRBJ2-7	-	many	TGTGCCAGCAGTTTATATGGTTACGAGCAGTACTTC	CASSLYGYEQYF
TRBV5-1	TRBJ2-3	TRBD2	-	TGCGCCAGCAGCACGGGACTAGCGGGAATAGCAGATACGCAGTATTTT	CASSTGLAGIADTQYF
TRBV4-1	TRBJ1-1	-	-	TGCGCCAGCAGCCAAGATTTGAGAACTGAAGCTTTCTTT	CASSQDLRTEAFF
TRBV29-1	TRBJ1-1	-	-	TGCAGCGTTGAATCCGGCACTGAAGCTTTCTTT	CSVESGTEAFF
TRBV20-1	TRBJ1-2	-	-	TGCAGTGCCGTTACTTTATGGCGTTCAGATGGCTACACCTTC	CSAVTLWRSDGYTF
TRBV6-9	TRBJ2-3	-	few	TGTGCCAGCAGTTTACCGGGGCGAGGCACAGATACGCAGTATTTT	CASSLPGRGTDTQYF
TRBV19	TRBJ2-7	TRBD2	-	TGTGCCAGTAGGGGACTAGCGACTGGGGGGCAGTACTTC	CASRGLATGGQYF
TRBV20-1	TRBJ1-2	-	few	TGCAGTGCCCAACAGTCCTCTGGCTACACCTTC	CSAQQSSGYTF
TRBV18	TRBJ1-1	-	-	TGTGCCAGCTCACCACCGTACGGAACTACTGAAGCTTTCTTT	CASSPPYGTTEAFF
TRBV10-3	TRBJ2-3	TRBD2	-	TGTGCCATCAGTGATGAGCGGGAGGGGTCAGATACGCAGTATTTT	CAISDEREGSDTQYF
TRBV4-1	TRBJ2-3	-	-	TGCGCCAGCAGCCAAGTGGCTCCCACAGATACGCAGTATTTT	CASSQVAPTDTQYF
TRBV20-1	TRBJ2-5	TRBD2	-	TGCAGTGCTACTCGGACTAGCGGAGCCCCTAATGAGCAGTACTTC	CSATRTSGAPNEQYF
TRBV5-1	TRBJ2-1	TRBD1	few	TGCGCCAGCAGGATGGGACAGGGGAACTACAATGAGCAGTTCTTC	CASRMGQGNYNEQFF
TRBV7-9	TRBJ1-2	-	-	TGTGCCAGCAGCGCAGGTTGGGATATCGATGGCTACACCTTC	CASSAGWDIDGYTF
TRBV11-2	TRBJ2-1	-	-	TGTGCCAGCAGCTTAGATGCTGGGCAGTTCTTC	CASSLDAGQFF
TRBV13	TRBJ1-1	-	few	TGTGCCAGCAGCTTAAAGAGCATGAACACTGAAGCTTTCTTT	CASSLKSMNTEAFF
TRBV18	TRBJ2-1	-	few	TGTGCCAGCTCACCACCGGGACTTCTCGGTGATGAGCAGTTCTTC	CASSPPGLLGDEQFF
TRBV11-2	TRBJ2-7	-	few	TGTGCCAGCAGCTTAGTTGGCGGCTACAATGAGCAGTACTTC	CASSLVGGYNEQYF
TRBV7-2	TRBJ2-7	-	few	TGTGCCAGCAGCTTCCAGGTGGCGGGGTCCCTATACGAGCAGTACTTC	CASSFQVAGSLYEQYF
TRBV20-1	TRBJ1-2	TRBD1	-	TGCAGTGCCACCGGGACAGGGGCGGGAGGCTACACCTTC	CSATGTGAGGYTF
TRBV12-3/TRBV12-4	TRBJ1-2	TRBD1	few	TGTGCCAGCAGTCCGAATACAGGGGGCTATGGCTACACCTTC	CASSPNTGGYGYTF
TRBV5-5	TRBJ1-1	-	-	TGTGCCAGCAGCCCGCCCCAGGTGGCGAACACTGAAGCTTTCTTT	CASSPPQVANTEAFF
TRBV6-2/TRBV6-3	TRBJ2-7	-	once	TGTGCCAGCAGCGCTGGGATTCACTACGAGCAGTACTTC	CASSAGIHYEQYF
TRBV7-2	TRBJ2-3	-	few	TGTGCCAGCAGCTCGCGACTAGTTTCGTCGCAGTATTTT	CASSSRLVSSQYF
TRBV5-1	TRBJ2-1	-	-	TGCGCCAGCAGCCTAGGACCTCCCGATGAGCAGTTCTTC	CASSLGPPDEQFF
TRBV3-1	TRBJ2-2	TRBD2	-	TGTGCCAGCAGCCCCGGGACTAGCGGGAGTGGTGCCGGGGAGCTGTTTTTT	CASSPGTSGSGAGELFF
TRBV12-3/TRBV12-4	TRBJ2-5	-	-	TGTGCCAGCAGTTCCCCAGGGTGGTCGGAGACCCAGTACTTC	CASSSPGWSETQYF
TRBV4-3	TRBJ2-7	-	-	TGCGCCAGCAGCCAAGACGCAGGGGGAGGATACAATGAGCAGTACTTC	CASSQDAGGGYNEQYF
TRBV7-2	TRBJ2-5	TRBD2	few	TGTGCCAGCAGCTTAAACGGGAGGGTTGGAGAGACCCAGTACTTC	CASSLNGRVGETQYF
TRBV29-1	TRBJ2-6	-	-	TGCAGCGTTCGAAGTGGCTCTGGGGCCAACGTCCTGACTTTC	CSVRSGSGANVLTF
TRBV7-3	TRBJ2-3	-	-	TGTGCCAGCAGCTTAACCGGGACGGCTAGCACAGATACGCAGTATTTT	CASSLTGTASTDTQYF
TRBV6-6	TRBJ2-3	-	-	TGTGCCAGCAGTTACGGAGGGTCAGATACGCAGTATTTT	CASSYGGSDTQYF
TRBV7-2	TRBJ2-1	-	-	TGTGCCAGCAAGGTTCTCCCCCACAATGAGCAGTTCTTC	CASKVLPHNEQFF
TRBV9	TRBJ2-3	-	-	TGTACCAGCAGCATCCAAGACGGTAGCACAGATACGCAGTATTTT	CTSSIQDGSTDTQYF
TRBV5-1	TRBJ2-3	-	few	TGCGCCAGCAGCTTGGTGATGCCAGGAACAGATACGCAGTATTTT	CASSLVMPGTDTQYF
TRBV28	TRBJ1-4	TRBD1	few	TGTGCCAGCACATCCTACGACAGGGATGAAAAACTGTTTTTT	CASTSYDRDEKLFF
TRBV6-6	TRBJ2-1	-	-	TGTGCCAGCAGTCAGAGGGACGAGCAGTTCTTC	CASSQRDEQFF
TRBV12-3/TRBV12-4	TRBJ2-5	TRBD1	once	TGTGCCAGCGGTCGATCGACAGGGTCCTTGGGGGAGCAGTACTTC	CASGRSTGSLGEQYF
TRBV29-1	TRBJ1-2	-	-	TGCAGCGTTGAGAATACTAACTATGGCTACACCTTC	CSVENTNYGYTF
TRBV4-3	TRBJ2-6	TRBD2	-	TGCGCCAGCAGCCATGGGAGGGTTAGCGCCAACGTCCTGACTTTC	CASSHGRVSANVLTF
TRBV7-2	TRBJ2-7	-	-	TGTGCCAGCAGCTTAAGGACTGGCAAATACGAGCAGTACTTC	CASSLRTGKYEQYF
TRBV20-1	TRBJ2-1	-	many	TGCAGTGCTAGAGATTTGCTAGTCTACAATGAGCAGTTCTTC	CSARDLLVYNEQFF
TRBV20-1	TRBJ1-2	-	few	TGCAGTGCTAAATTCTATGGCTACACCTTC	CSAKFYGYTF
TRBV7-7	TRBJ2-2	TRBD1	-	TGTGCTAGCAGCTTAGCTGGCAGGGGGATCGGGGAGCTGTTTTTT	CASSLAGRGIGELFF